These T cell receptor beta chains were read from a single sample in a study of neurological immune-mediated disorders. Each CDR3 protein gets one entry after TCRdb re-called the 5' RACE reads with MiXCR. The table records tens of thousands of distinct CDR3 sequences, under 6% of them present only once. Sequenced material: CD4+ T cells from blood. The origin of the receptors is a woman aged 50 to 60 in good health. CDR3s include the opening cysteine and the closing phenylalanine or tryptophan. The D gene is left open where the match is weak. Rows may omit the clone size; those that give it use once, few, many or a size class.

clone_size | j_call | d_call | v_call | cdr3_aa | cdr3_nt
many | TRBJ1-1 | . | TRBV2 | CASSFRPEEAFF | TGTGCCAGCAGTTTTAGACCCGAAGAAGCTTTCTTT
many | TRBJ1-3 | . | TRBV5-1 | CASSLEAGGNTIYF | TGCGCCAGCAGCTTGGAGGCGGGAGGAAACACCATATATTTT
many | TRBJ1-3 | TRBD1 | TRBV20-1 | CSVHPPGGSGNTIYF | TGCAGTGTTCATCCCCCAGGGGGCTCTGGAAACACCATATATTTT
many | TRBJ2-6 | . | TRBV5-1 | CASSFLGANVLTF | TGCGCCAGCAGCTTTTTAGGGGCCAACGTCCTGACTTTC
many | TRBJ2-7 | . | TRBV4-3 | CASSRVADVTYEQYF | TGCGCCAGCAGCCGGGTAGCAGATGTGACCTACGAGCAGTACTTC
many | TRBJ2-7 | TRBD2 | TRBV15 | CATSRGGSSYEQYF | TGTGCCACCAGCAGGGGGGGGTCCTCCTACGAGCAGTACTTC
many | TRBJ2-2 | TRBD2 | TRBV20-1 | CSALPGGTNTGELFF | TGCAGTGCTCTCCCCGGGGGGACGAACACCGGGGAGCTGTTTTTT
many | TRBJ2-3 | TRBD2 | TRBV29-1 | CSGGRSTDTQYF | TGCAGCGGCGGGAGGAGCACAGATACGCAGTATTTT
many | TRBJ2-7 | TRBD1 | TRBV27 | CASRRTPTGGSYEQYF | TGTGCCAGCAGACGTACCCCAACAGGGGGCTCCTACGAGCAGTACTTC
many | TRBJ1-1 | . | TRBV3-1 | CASSQGVGVPNTEAFF | TGTGCCAGCAGCCAAGGTGTAGGGGTTCCGAACACTGAAGCTTTCTTT
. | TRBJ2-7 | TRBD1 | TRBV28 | CASSLLGLGTGFRNEQYF | TGTGCCAGCAGTTTATTAGGACTCGGGACAGGGTTTAGGAACGAGCAGTACTTC
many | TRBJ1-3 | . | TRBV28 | CASYEGYSGNTIYF | TGTGCCAGCTACGAAGGATACTCTGGAAACACCATATATTTT
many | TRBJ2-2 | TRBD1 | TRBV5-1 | CASSLDRGYTGELFF | TGCGCCAGCAGCTTGGACAGGGGGTACACCGGGGAGCTGTTTTTT
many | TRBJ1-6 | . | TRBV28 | CASSFGRGWNSPLHF | TGTGCCAGCAGTTTCGGTCGGGGTTGGAATTCACCCCTCCACTTT
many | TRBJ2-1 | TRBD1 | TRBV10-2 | CASRPQGSYNEQFF | TGCGCCAGCAGACCACAGGGGTCCTACAATGAGCAGTTCTTC
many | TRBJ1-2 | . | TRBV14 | CASSQALPGYGYTF | TGTGCCAGCAGCCAAGCTCTCCCCGGGTATGGCTACACCTTC
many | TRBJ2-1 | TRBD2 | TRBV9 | CASSSGTLDEQFF | TGTGCCAGCAGCAGCGGGACCCTCGATGAGCAGTTCTTC
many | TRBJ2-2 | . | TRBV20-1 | CSARARGDFTGELFF | TGCAGTGCTAGAGCCAGGGGCGATTTTACCGGGGAGCTGTTTTTT
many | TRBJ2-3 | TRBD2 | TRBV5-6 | CASSPRGGAGTDTQYF | TGTGCCAGCAGCCCTCGGGGAGGGGCTGGCACAGATACGCAGTATTTT
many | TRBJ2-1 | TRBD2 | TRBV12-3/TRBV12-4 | CASSFSGRVLNEQFF | TGTGCCAGCAGTTTTAGCGGGAGGGTCTTGAATGAGCAGTTCTTC
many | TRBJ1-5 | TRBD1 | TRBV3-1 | CASSIRTGPDQPQHF | TGTGCCAGCAGCATTCGGACAGGGCCGGATCAGCCCCAGCATTTT
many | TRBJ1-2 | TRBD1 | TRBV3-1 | CASSLRGQVYGYTF | TGTGCCAGCAGCCTCAGAGGACAGGTCTATGGCTACACCTTC
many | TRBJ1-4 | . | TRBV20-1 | CSATGFATNEKLFF | TGCAGTGCTACAGGATTTGCAACTAATGAAAAACTGTTTTTT
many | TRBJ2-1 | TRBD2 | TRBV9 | CASSETSGLQRLYNEQFF | TGTGCCAGCAGCGAGACTAGCGGCCTCCAGAGGCTGTACAATGAGCAGTTCTTC
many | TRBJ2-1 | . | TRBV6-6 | CASRAVNEQFF | TGTGCCAGCAGGGCAGTGAATGAGCAGTTCTTC
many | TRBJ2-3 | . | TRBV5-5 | CASSFGFFTDTQYF | TGTGCCAGCAGCTTCGGGTTTTTTACAGATACGCAGTATTTT
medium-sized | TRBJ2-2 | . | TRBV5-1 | CASSLSLGIGELFF | TGCGCCAGCAGCTTGTCGTTGGGGATCGGGGAGCTGTTTTTT
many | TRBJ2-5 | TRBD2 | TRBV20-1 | CSAGREGVGGTQYF | TGCAGTGCAGGGCGGGAGGGGGTGGGAGGTACCCAGTACTTC
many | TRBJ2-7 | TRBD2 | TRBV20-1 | CSASLAGASYEQYF | TGCAGTGCTTCACTAGCGGGAGCTTCCTACGAGCAGTACTTC
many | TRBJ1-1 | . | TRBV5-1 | CASSNPGRMEAFF | TGCGCCAGCAGCAACCCAGGAAGGATGGAAGCTTTCTTT
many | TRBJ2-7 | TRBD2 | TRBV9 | CASSVSGGTYEQYF | TGTGCCAGCAGCGTTAGCGGGGGGACCTACGAGCAGTACTTC
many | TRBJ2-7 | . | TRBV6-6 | CASSTRSTTGGDEQYF | TGTGCCAGCAGTACCCGGTCGACCACTGGCGGGGACGAGCAGTACTTC
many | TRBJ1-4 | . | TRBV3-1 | CASSQEIPWETNEKLFF | TGTGCCAGCAGCCAAGAAATACCATGGGAAACTAATGAAAAACTGTTTTTT
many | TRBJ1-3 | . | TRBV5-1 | CASSLERGTTSGNTIYF | TGCGCCAGCAGCTTGGAAAGGGGAACAACCTCTGGAAACACCATATATTTT
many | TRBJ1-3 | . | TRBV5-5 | CASRFYGDGGNTIYF | TGTGCCAGCAGGTTTTACGGGGATGGTGGAAACACCATATATTTT
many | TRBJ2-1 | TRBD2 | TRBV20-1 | CSTASGSFYNEQFF | TGCAGTACCGCAAGCGGGAGTTTTTACAATGAGCAGTTCTTC
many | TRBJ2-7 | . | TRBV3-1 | CASSQVAGVRYEQYF | TGTGCCAGCAGCCAAGTCGCTGGGGTGAGATACGAGCAGTACTTC
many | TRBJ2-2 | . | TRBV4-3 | CASSQTRLVSGTGELFF | TGCGCCAGCAGCCAGACTAGACTAGTATCGGGAACCGGGGAGCTGTTTTTT
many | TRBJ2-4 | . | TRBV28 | CASNLSGEKGIQYF | TGTGCCAGCAATCTGTCGGGGGAAAAGGGCATTCAGTACTTC
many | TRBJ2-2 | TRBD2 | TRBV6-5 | CASGIGGGNTGELFF | TGTGCCAGCGGAATAGGCGGGGGGAACACCGGGGAGCTGTTTTTT
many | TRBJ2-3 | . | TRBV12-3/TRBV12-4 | CASRIDSSPTDTQYF | TGTGCCAGCAGGATAGACAGTTCCCCCACAGATACGCAGTATTTT
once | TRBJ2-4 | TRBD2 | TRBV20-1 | CSKAGFSKNIQYF | TGCAGTAAAGCGGGATTCTCCAAAAACATTCAGTACTTC
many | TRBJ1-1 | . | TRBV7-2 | CASSTYQGPEAFF | TGTGCCAGCAGCACATACCAGGGACCTGAAGCTTTCTTT
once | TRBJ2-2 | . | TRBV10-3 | CAISSQSGELFF | TGTGCCATCAGTTCCCAAAGCGGGGAGCTGTTTTTT
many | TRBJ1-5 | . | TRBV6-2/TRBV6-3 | CASSYRQSYNQPQHF | TGTGCCAGCAGTTATCGACAGAGCTACAATCAGCCCCAGCATTTT
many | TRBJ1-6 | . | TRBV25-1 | CASNRQNSPLHF | TGTGCCAGTAACCGACAGAATTCACCCCTCCACTTT
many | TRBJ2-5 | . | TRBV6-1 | CASTEDRSGAQYF | TGTGCCAGCACCGAAGACAGGTCTGGGGCCCAGTACTTC
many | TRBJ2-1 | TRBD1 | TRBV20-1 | CSARDWDRGIHEQFF | TGCAGTGCTAGAGATTGGGACAGGGGGATCCATGAGCAGTTCTTC
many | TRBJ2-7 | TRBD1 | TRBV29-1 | CSVGGGQGAWYEQYF | TGCAGCGTTGGAGGTGGACAGGGGGCATGGTACGAGCAGTACTTC
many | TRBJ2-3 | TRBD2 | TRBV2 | CASSDLGREGDTQYF | TGTGCCAGCAGTGACCTTGGGCGGGAGGGAGATACGCAGTATTTT
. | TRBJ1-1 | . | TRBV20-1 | CSARGGYTEAFF | TGCAGTGCTAGAGGAGGGTACACTGAAGCTTTCTTT
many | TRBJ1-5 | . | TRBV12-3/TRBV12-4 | CASRRGNDQPQHF | TGTGCCAGCAGACGAGGGAACGATCAGCCCCAGCATTTT